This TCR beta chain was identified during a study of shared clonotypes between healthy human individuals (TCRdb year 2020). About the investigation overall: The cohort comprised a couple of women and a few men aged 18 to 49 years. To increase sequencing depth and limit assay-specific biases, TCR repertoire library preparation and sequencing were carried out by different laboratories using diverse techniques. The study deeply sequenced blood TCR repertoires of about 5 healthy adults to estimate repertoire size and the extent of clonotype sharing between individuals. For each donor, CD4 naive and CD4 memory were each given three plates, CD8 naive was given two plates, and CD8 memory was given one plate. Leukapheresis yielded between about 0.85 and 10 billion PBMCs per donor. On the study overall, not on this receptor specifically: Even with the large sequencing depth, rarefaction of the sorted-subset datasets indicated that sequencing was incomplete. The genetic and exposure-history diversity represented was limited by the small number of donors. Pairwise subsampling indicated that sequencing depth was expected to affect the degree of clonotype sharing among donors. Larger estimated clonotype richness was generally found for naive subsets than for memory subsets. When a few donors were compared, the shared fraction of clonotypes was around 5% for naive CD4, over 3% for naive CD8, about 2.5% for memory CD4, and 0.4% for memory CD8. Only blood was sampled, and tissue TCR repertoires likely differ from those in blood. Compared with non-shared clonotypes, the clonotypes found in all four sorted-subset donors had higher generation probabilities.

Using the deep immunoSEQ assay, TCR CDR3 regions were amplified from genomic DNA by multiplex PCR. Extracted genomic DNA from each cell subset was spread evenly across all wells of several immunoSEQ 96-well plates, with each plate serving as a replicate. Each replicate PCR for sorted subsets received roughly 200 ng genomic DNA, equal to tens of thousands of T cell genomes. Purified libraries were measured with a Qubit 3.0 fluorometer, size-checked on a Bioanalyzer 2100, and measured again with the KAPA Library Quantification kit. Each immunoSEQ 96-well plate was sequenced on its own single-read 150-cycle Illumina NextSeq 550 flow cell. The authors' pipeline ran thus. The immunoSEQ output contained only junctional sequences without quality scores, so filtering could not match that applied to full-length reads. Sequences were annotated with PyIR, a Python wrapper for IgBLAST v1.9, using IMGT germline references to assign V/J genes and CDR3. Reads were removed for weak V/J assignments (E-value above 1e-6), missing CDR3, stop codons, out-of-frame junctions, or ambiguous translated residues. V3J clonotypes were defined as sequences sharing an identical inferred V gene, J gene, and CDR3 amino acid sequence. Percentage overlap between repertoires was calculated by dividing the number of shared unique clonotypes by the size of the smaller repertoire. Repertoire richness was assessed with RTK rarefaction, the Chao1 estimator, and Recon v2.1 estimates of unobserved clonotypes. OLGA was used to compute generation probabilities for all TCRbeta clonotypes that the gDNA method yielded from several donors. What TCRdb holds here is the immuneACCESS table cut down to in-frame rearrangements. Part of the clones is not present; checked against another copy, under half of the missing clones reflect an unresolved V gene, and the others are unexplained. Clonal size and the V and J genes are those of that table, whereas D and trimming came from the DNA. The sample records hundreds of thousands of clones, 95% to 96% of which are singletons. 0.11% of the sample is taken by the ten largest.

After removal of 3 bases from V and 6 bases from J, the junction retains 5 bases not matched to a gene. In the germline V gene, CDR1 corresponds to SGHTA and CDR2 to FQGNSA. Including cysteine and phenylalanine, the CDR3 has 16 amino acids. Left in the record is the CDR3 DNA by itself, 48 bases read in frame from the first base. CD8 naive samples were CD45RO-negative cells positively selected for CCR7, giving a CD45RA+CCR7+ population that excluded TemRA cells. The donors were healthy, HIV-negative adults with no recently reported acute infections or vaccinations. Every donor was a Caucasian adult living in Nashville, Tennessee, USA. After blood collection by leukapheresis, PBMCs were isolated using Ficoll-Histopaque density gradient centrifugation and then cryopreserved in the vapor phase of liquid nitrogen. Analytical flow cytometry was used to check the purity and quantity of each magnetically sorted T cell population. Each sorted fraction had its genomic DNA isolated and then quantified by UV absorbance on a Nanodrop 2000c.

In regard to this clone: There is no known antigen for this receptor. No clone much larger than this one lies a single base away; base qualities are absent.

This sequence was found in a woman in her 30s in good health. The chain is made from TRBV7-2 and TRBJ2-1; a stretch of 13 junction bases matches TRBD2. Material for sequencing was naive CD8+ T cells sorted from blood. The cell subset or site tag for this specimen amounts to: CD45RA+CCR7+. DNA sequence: TGTGCCAGCAGCTTGGGACTAGCGGGATCTCTCAATGAGCAGTTCTTC. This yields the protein CASSLGLAGSLNEQFF.